This note documents a single T cell receptor (beta chain) sequence. This sample is part of a study of blood T cell repertoires in COVID-19. Assay: immunoSEQ multiplex PCR; the TCRdb copy retains only in-frame clones and omits some. The profile shows about 200,000 clones, nearly 90% of them singletons. V was trimmed by 0 bases and J by 7 bases, leaving 16 bases between them. CDR3 length: 15 residues. Germline loops: CDR1 LGHNA, CDR2 YNFKEQ. This TCR was recovered from a man aged 45-60 years with COVID-19, enrolled during active disease. This sequence joins TRBV4-2 and TRBJ2-7, with D possibly being TRBD2 (5 bases). The sequenced sample consisted of peripheral blood. DNA of the CDR3: TGTGCCAGCAGCCAAGATATGGCGGGTGGGTTGGAGCAGTACTTC. Translating it yields CASSQDMAGGLEQYF.